A selection of T cell receptor beta chains follows, all from one sample in a study of T-cell memory formation after mild COVID-19. From the 5' RACE reads, TCRdb called clonotypes with MiXCR, one entry per CDR3 protein. The sample has 450,000 or so distinct CDR3 sequences, around 18% seen once. Sequencing input: PBMCs or a T cell subset sorted from them (not recorded which). The receptors shown here come from an adult woman who had mild COVID-19 (a few samples of this study predate the infection). Cell type and time point are not known. The CDR3 runs from the conserved cysteine through the conserved F or W. D genes are given only for firm matches. Some rows have no size entry. The others give once, few or many, or a class for an expanded clone.

J,size,V,D,CDR3,DNA
TRBJ2-2,-,TRBV15,-,CATSRVPGRAAQGELFF,TGTGCCACCAGCAGAGTTCCGGGACGGGCTGCTCAGGGGGAGCTGTTTTTT
TRBJ1-1,-,TRBV7-9,TRBD1,CASSFQRAGTGNTEAFF,TGTGCCAGCAGCTTCCAACGAGCCGGGACAGGGAACACTGAAGCTTTCTTT
TRBJ1-1,few,TRBV5-1,TRBD1,CASSLQGTGNEAFF,TGCGCCAGCAGCTTACAGGGGACCGGCAATGAAGCTTTCTTT
TRBJ1-6,once,TRBV30,-,CAWSVAAGLGSPLHF,TGTGCCTGGAGTGTGGCGGCAGGGTTGGGTTCACCCCTCCACTTT
TRBJ2-7,few,TRBV19,-,CASSIGPPGRAYYEQYF,TGTGCCAGTAGTATAGGTCCGCCGGGACGGGCCTACTACGAGCAGTACTTC
TRBJ2-1,-,TRBV7-6,TRBD1,CASSYRRQGDEQFF,TGTGCCAGCAGCTACCGGCGACAGGGCGATGAGCAGTTCTTC
TRBJ1-2,-,TRBV20-1,-,CSARGNTGSGYTF,TGCAGTGCTAGGGGCAACACGGGGAGTGGCTACACCTTC
TRBJ2-7,-,TRBV3-1,-,CASSQDTWSSYEQYF,TGTGCCAGCAGCCAAGATACATGGAGCTCCTACGAGCAGTACTTC
TRBJ1-2,few,TRBV5-1,-,CASSLTTGGGFGYTF,TGCGCCAGCAGCTTGACGACGGGAGGGGGTTTTGGCTACACCTTC
TRBJ1-6,many,TRBV5-1,TRBD1,CASSPGTENSPLHF,TGCGCCAGCAGCCCGGGGACAGAAAATTCACCCCTCCACTTT
TRBJ1-5,-,TRBV12-3/TRBV12-4,TRBD1,CASSLSDRAQQPQHF,TGTGCCAGCAGTTTATCGGACAGGGCCCAACAGCCCCAGCATTTT
TRBJ1-1,-,TRBV24-1,TRBD1,CATSDPGGRAFF,TGTGCCACCAGTGATCCAGGGGGCAGAGCTTTCTTT
TRBJ2-5,few,TRBV7-6,-,CASSLQARETQYF,TGTGCCAGCAGCTTACAAGCGCGGGAGACCCAGTACTTC
TRBJ1-1,few,TRBV12-3/TRBV12-4,-,CASSLPQGGNTEAFF,TGTGCCAGCAGCTTGCCACAGGGTGGGAACACTGAAGCTTTCTTT
TRBJ1-1,few,TRBV3-1,-,CASSQDLLEAEAFF,TGTGCCAGCAGCCAAGATCTCCTGGAGGCTGAAGCTTTCTTT
TRBJ2-7,-,TRBV5-5,-,CASSLRFLRDTSYEQYF,TGTGCCAGCAGCTTGCGCTTCCTCCGGGACACCTCCTACGAGCAGTACTTC
TRBJ1-1,-,TRBV5-1,TRBD1,CASSTSQGANTEAFF,TGCGCCAGCAGCACATCACAGGGGGCGAACACTGAAGCTTTCTTT
TRBJ2-1,-,TRBV2,TRBD2,CASSESGTSGNEQFF,TGTGCCAGCAGTGAATCCGGGACTAGCGGGAATGAGCAGTTCTTC
TRBJ2-2,few,TRBV7-2,-,CASSSRVGLTTGELFF,TGTGCCAGCAGCTCGCGCGTCGGACTTACCACCGGGGAGCTGTTTTTT
TRBJ2-3,many,TRBV20-1,TRBD2,CSASSAGGTDTQYF,TGCAGTGCTAGTTCAGCGGGGGGCACAGATACGCAGTATTTT
TRBJ2-3,few,TRBV5-1,-,CASSLASGAGDTQYF,TGCGCCAGCAGCTTGGCCTCGGGGGCGGGAGATACGCAGTATTTT
TRBJ1-6,-,TRBV2,TRBD1,CASSATGTGGYSPLHF,TGTGCCAGCAGTGCCACCGGGACAGGGGGCTATTCACCCCTCCACTTT
TRBJ2-5,-,TRBV4-1,TRBD2,CASSQRNSGRAIVETQYF,TGCGCCAGCAGCCAACGAAATAGCGGGAGGGCAATCGTGGAGACCCAGTACTTC